Each of the 18 T cell receptor beta chains below was sequenced from the same sample in a study of blood T cell repertoires in COVID-19 (dated by TCRdb to 2020 to 2021). The library was made by the immunoSEQ multiplex PCR assay. Sourced from immuneACCESS, this table was stored by TCRdb with only in-frame sequences that have V and J called. A share of the clones is absent; for the studies checked, an unresolved V gene accounts for under half, and the remainder has no known explanation. For this sample the table gives nearly 95,000 clones, of which approximately 79% were detected only once. The top ten hold 3% to 4% of the sample. Sequencing was done on a sample of peripheral blood. The receptors stem from a man between 65 and 79 years old with COVID-19, enrolled during active disease.

This clone is a singleton in its sample. The chain is built from TRBV9 and TRBJ1-6, with 7 bases lining up with TRBD1. CDR1 is SGDLS and CDR2 is YYNGEE in the germline V gene. Trimming cost V 6 bases and J 7 bases; bases outside gene matches: 7. This CDR3 contains 14 residues. The CDR3 sequence: CASKFGTENSPLHF. The CDR3 DNA sequence: TGTGCCAGCAAGTTTGGGACAGAAAATTCACCCCTCCACTTT.

This clone was seen at least ten times. This chain uses TRBV28 with TRBJ1-1, with D uncertain. CDR1 and CDR2 from the germline V gene are MDHEN and SYDVKM. The ends were cut back, 2 bases at V and 1 base at J, with 20 bases in the middle. This CDR3 has 18 amino acids. The CDR3 DNA sequence: TGTGCCAGCAGTTTACTTGTTGCGGGCCCCCAGGCGAACACTGAAGCTTTCTTT. Amino acids: CASSLLVAGPQANTEAFF.

CDR3 amino acids: CASSTPESPETQYF. The CDR3 DNA is TGTGCCAGTAGTACCCCGGAGAGCCCAGAGACCCAGTACTTC. The chain employs TRBV19 and TRBJ2-5; D not resolved. Trimming pared 4 bases from V and 4 bases from J, leaving 13 bases between. The germline V gene has CDR1 LNHDA and CDR2 SQIVND (reference sequence). The CDR3 loop spans 14 amino acids.

This chain connects TRBV12-5 to TRBJ2-2; TRBD1 aligns across 9 bases. The CDR3 contains 19 residues. Germline CDR1 reads LGHNT; CDR2 reads FRNRAP. Trimming cost V 2 bases and J 2 bases; bases outside gene matches: 12. The CDR3 sequence: CASGLLPGTGIGNTGELFF. The DNA of the CDR3 is TGTGCTAGTGGTTTGTTACCCGGGACAGGGATAGGTAACACCGGGGAGCTGTTTTTT.

The V and J genes are TRBV11-2 and TRBJ1-1; D possibly corresponds to TRBD1 (5 bases). The V gene's germline CDR1 is SGHAT and CDR2 FQNNGV. The ends were cut back, 1 base at V and 6 bases at J, with 12 bases in the middle. The CDR3 has 14 amino acids. CDR3 nucleotide sequence: TGTGCCAGCAGCTTAGTGTTCGCAGGGTCTGAAGCTTTCTTT. Translated, it gives CASSLVFAGSEAFF.

This clone showed up just a few times. The chain uses TRBV7-2 and TRBJ2-7; D gene unclear. This CDR3 contains 14 residues. With 4 bases removed from V and 1 base from J, the gap between germline ends came to 11 bases. Germline V gene data show CDR1 as SGHTA and CDR2 as FQGNSA. The CDR3 loop is CASSSPGYSYEQYF. In nucleotides, the CDR3 is TGTGCCAGCAGCTCTCCGGGTTATTCCTACGAGCAGTACTTC.

This rearrangement joins TRBV2 to TRBJ2-1; maybe TRBD2 (6 bases). There are 16 residues in the CDR3. Between the trimmed V and J ends, which lost 5 bases and 0 bases, there was a span of 14 bases. CDR1 SNHLY and CDR2 FYNNEI come from the germline V gene. As DNA, the CDR3 is TGTGCCAGCAGTCGGGCGGGACCATTCTCCTACAATGAGCAGTTCTTC. This gives the protein CASSRAGPFSYNEQFF.

This chain joins TRBV11-2 and TRBJ2-1; 13 bases fit TRBD2. Germline assignment: CDR1 SGHAT and CDR2 FQNNGV. The length of the CDR3 is 18 residues. Losses at the gene ends were 4 bases for V and 1 base for J; bases not matched to a gene: 7. The CDR3 DNA follows: TGTGCCAGCAGCTACGGGACTAGCGGGACTTCATCCTACAATGAGCAGTTCTTC. Encoded protein: CASSYGTSGTSSYNEQFF. Looking up the rest from reference TRBV11-2 and TRBJ2-1 gives the full variable domain: EAGVAQSPRYKIIEKRQSVAFWCNPISGHATLYWYQQILGQGPKLLIQFQNNGVVDDSQLPKDRFSAERLKGVDSTLKIQPAKLEDSAVYLCASSYGTSGTSSYNEQFFGPGTRLTVL.

This chain links TRBV29-1 with TRBJ2-5; 7 positions match TRBD2. This CDR3 has 13 residues. The J segment lost 2 bases and the V segment lost 4 bases, leaving 4 bases of the junction unmatched. Germline V gene data show CDR1 as SQVTM and CDR2 as ANQGSEA. The CDR3 DNA reads as TGCAGCGTTGTAACGGGGGGACAAGAGACCCAGTACTTC. This sequence encodes CSVVTGGQETQYF.

This chain joins TRBV2 and TRBJ2-5; the D gene is possibly TRBD2 (6 bases). The CDR3 totals 15 residues. CDR1 SNHLY and CDR2 FYNNEI come from the germline V gene. Trimming took off 8 bases at V and 9 bases at J, with 25 bases between the two ends. The CDR3 sequence is CASRISGGPFAAQYF. Here the CDR3 DNA reads TGTGCCAGCCGGATTAGCGGAGGACCCTTTGCGGCCCAGTACTTC.

The chain has TRBV6-2 or TRBV6-3 and TRBJ2-7; D gene unclear. Trimming took 2 bases from V and 6 from J, leaving 14 bases between them. The CDR3 length is 14 residues. Looked up from germline, CDR1 is MNHEY and CDR2 is SVGEGT. CDR3 region: CASSYETVFVEQYF. The CDR3 DNA follows: TGTGCCAGCAGTTACGAAACGGTCTTTGTCGAGCAGTACTTC.

The genes are TRBV7-2 and TRBJ2-3, with TRBD2 as a possible D gene (5 bases). Germline loops: CDR1 SGHTA, CDR2 FQGNSA. V was pared by 0 bases and J by 0 bases, with 13 bases between. The CDR3 has 17 amino acids. In nucleotides, the CDR3 is TGTGCCAGCAGCTTAGCTCCATTGAGACTAAGCACAGATACGCAGTATTTT. Its translation is CASSLAPLRLSTDTQYF.

The CDR3 DNA reads as TGTGCCAGCAGCTTACTAGCGGCCTCCTACAATGAGCAGTTCTTC. It specifies CASSLLAASYNEQFF. The chain links TRBV5-4 to TRBJ2-1; 8 bases line up with TRBD2. The CDR3 length is 15 residues. After removal of 2 bases from V and 0 bases from J, the junction contained 1 base not matched to a gene. CDR1 is SGHNT, CDR2 YYREEE, per germline (reference sequence).

The chain carries TRBV5-1 and TRBJ1-6, with D tentatively TRBD1 (6 bases). Germline V lookup: CDR1 SGHRS, CDR2 YFSETQ. The CDR3 length is 15 residues. The V end was cut by 0 bases, the J end by 7 bases, with 11 bases between. The CDR3 loop is CASSLAGTQNSPLHF. CDR3 bases: TGCGCCAGCAGCTTGGCCGGGACACAAAATTCACCCCTCCACTTT.

DNA for the CDR3: TGTGCCAGCACGGAACCGGGACAGGGATCAGGCTACACCTTC. Translated, it gives CASTEPGQGSGYTF. The rearrangement joins TRBV5-5 to TRBJ1-2; 9 bases match TRBD1. Per germline, CDR1 SGHKS and CDR2 YYEKEE (reference sequence). The CDR3 is 14 residues long. Unmatched junction bases numbered 11, after V lost 6 bases and J lost 8 bases.

This clone has just one count. The J gene is TRBJ2-7, the V gene TRBV4-1, with D possibly TRBD2 on 6 matching bases. V dropped 1 base and J dropped 3 bases, with 16 bases sitting between them. This CDR3 region has 16 residues. The germline CDR1 and CDR2 sequences are MGHRA and YSYEKL. The CDR3 sequence is CASSQAGGLGSYEQYF. Written as DNA, the CDR3 is TGCGCCAGCAGCCAAGCCGGGGGACTGGGTAGCTACGAGCAGTACTTC.

The chain recombines TRBV5-1 with TRBJ2-7; D remains ambiguous. In germline, CDR1 is SGHRS, CDR2 YFSETQ. Deletions cut 0 bases from V and 2 bases from J, with 15 bases between. There are 16 residues in the CDR3. The CDR3, as DNA: TGCGCCAGCAGCTTGGTGGTCACCCAGAATACCTACGAGCAGTACTTC. This translates into CASSLVVTQNTYEQYF.

The rearrangement links TRBV4-3 to TRBJ2-1; maybe TRBD1 (6 bases). Trimming left V 0 bases short and J 6 bases short, with 12 bases between. The germline gives CDR1 LGHNA, CDR2 YSLEER. There are 15 residues in the CDR3. CDR3 bases: TGCGCCAGCAGCCAAGATGGTCGCAGGGGCAATGAGCAGTTCTTC. It codes for CASSQDGRRGNEQFF.